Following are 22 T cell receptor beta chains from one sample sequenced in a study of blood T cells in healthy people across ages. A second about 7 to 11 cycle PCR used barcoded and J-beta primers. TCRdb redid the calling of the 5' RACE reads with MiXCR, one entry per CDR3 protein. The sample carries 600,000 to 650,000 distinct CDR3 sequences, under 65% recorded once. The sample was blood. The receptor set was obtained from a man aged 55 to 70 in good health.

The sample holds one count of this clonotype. The chain's CDR3 is CASSSAGFQETQYF. The CDR3 nucleotides read TGTGCCAGCAGTTCGGCCGGGTTTCAAGAGACCCAGTACTTC. The chain employs TRBV27 and TRBJ2-5; no definite D call. The CDR3 runs 14 residues. The germline V gene encodes CDR1 MNHEY and CDR2 SMNVEV (reference sequence). V was pared by 4 bases and J by 2 bases, with 11 bases between.

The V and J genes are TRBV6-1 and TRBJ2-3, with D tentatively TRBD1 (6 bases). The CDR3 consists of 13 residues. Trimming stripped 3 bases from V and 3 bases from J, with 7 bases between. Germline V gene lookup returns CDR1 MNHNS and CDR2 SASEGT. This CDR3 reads CASSEDRTDTQYF. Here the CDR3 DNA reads TGTGCCAGCAGTGAGGACAGAACAGATACGCAGTATTTT.

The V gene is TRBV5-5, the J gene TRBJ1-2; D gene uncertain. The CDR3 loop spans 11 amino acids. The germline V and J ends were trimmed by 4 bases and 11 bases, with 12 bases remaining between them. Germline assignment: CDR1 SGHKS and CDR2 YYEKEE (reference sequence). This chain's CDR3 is CASSPALEYTF. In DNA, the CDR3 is TGTGCCAGCAGCCCGGCTTTAGAATACACCTTC.

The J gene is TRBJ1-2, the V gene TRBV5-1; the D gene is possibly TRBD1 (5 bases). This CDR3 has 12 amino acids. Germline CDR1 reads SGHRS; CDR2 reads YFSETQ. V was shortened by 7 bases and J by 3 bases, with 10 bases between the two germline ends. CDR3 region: CASRDADYGYTF. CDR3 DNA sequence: TGCGCCAGCCGGGACGCAGACTATGGCTACACCTTC.

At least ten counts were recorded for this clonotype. The CDR3 coding sequence is TGTGCCAGCAGTCCGGTCGGACTAGCGGGGGGGGAGACCCAGTACTTC. Translating it yields CASSPVGLAGGETQYF. The rearrangement uses TRBV28 and TRBJ2-5; 15 bases line up with TRBD2. CDR1 MDHEN and CDR2 SYDVKM come from the germline V gene. The CDR3 sequence is 16 residues long. V lost 5 bases and J lost 5; bases outside the gene matches: 6.

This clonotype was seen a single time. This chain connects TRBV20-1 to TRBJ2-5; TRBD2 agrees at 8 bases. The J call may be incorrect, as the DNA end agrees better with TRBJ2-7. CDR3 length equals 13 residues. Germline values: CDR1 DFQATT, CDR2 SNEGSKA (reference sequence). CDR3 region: CSGGGGSYYEQYF. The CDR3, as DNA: TGCAGTGGGGGCGGGGGGTCCTACTACGAGCAGTACTTC.

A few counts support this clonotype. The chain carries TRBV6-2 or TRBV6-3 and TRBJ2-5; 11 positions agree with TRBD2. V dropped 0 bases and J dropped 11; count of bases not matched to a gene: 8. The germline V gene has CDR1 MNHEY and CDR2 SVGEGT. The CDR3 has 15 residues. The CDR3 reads CASSYSTSGGVEQYF. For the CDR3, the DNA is TGTGCCAGCAGTTACTCCACTAGCGGGGGTGTTGAGCAGTACTTC.

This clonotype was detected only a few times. Written as DNA, the CDR3 is TGTGCCAGCAGTGCCCTTGACAGATCGCAGTACTTC. Its translation: CASSALDRSQYF. V is TRBV28 and J is TRBJ2-5; the D gene is possibly TRBD1 (5 bases). The CDR3 spans 12 residues. The V end was cut by 5 bases, the J end by 11 bases, with 15 bases between. Germline CDR1 is MDHEN and CDR2 is SYDVKM.

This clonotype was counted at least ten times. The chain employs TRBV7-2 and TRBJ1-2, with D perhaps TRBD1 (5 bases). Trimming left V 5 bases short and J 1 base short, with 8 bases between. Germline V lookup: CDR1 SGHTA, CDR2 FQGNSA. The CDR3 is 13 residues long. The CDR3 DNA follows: TGTGCCAGCAGCCGTGACAGTAACTATGGCTACACCTTC. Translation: CASSRDSNYGYTF.

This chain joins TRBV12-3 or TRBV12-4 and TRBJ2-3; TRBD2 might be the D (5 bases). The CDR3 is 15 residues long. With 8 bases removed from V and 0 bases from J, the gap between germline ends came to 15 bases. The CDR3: CASGRWETSTDTQYF. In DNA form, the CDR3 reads TGTGCCAGCGGACGATGGGAGACCAGCACAGATACGCAGTATTTT.

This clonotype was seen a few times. The CDR3 region is CATSRLQGNYGYTF. As DNA, the CDR3 is TGTGCCACCAGCAGACTACAGGGAAACTATGGCTACACCTTC. The J gene is TRBJ1-2, the V gene TRBV15, with a weak D call TRBD1 (6 bases). The germline CDR1 and CDR2 sequences are LNHNV and YYDKDF (reference sequence). The CDR3 consists of 14 residues. Trimming pared 2 bases from V and 2 bases from J, leaving 9 bases between.

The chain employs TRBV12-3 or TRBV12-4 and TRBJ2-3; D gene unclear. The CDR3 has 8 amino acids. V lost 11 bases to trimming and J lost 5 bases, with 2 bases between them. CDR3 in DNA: TGTGCCGGAGATACGCAGTATTTT. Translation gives CAGDTQYF.

The CDR3 loop is CSASVAGTAYEQYF. In nucleotides, the CDR3 is TGCAGTGCTAGTGTTGCGGGGACAGCCTACGAGCAGTACTTC. The rearrangement links TRBV20-1 to TRBJ2-7, with D perhaps matching TRBD1 (7 bases). Trimming shortened V by 3 bases and J by 2 bases, and 14 bases separated the two germline ends. The CDR3 has 14 residues. The germline V gene has CDR1 DFQATT and CDR2 SNEGSKA (reference sequence).

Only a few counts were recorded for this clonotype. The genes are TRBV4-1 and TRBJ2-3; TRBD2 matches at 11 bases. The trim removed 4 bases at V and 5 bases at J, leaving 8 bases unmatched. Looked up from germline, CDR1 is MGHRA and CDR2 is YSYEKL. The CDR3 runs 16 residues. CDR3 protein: CASSPGLAGTGDTQYF. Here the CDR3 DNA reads TGCGCCAGCAGCCCAGGACTAGCGGGTACGGGAGATACGCAGTATTTT.

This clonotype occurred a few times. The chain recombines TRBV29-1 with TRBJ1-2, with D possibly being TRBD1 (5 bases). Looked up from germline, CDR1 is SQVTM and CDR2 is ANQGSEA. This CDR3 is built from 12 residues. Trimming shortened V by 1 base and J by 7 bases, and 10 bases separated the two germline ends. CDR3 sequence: CSVEGQGGGYTF. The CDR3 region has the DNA TGCAGCGTTGAAGGCCAGGGAGGTGGCTACACCTTC.

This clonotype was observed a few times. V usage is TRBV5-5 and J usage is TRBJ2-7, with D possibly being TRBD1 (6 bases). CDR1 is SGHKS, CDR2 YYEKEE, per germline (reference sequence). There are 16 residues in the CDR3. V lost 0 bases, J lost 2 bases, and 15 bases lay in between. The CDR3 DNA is TGTGCCAGCAGCTTGGGGGCCGTACAGGGTACCTACGAGCAGTACTTC. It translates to CASSLGAVQGTYEQYF.

The CDR3 region is CASSYYGQENYGYTF. CDR3 sequence (DNA): TGTGCCAGCAGTTACTACGGGCAGGAGAACTATGGCTACACCTTC. This rearrangement joins TRBV6-2 or TRBV6-3 to TRBJ1-2; D remains ambiguous. The V gene's germline CDR1 is MNHEY and CDR2 SVGEGT. The CDR3 is 15 amino acids. The V end was cut by 1 base, the J end by 2 bases, with 11 bases between.

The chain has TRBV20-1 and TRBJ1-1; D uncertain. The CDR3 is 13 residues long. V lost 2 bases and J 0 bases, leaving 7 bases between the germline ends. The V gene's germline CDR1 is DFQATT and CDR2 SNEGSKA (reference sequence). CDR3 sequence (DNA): TGCAGTGCTAGATGGAGGGTGAACACTGAAGCTTTCTTT. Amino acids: CSARWRVNTEAFF.

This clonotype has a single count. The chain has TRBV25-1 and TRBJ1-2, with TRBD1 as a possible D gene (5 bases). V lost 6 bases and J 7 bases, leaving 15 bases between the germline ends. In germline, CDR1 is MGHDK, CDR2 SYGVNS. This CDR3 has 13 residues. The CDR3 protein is CASRGGGTSGYTF. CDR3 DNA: TGTGCCAGCAGGGGGGGAGGGACGAGTGGCTACACCTTC.

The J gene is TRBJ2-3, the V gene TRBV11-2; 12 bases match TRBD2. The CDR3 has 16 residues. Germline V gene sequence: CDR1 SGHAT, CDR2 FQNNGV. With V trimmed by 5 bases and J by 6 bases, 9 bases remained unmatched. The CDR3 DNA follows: TGTGCCAGCAGCGTAGGGGCTAGCGGGGGGGCGGATACGCAGTATTTT. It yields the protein CASSVGASGGADTQYF.

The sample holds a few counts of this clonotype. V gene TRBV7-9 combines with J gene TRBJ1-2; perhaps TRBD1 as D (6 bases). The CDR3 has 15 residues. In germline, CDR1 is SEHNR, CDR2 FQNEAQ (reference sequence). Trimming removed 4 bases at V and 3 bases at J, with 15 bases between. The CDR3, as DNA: TGTGCCAGCAGCTCCATCCGACAGGCTGACTATGGCTACACCTTC. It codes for CASSSIRQADYGYTF.

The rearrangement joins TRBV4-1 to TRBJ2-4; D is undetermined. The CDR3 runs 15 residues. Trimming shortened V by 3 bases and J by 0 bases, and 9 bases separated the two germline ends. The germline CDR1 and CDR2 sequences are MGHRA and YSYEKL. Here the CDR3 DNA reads TGCGCCAGCAGCCAGTTACAGATAGCCAAAAACATTCAGTACTTC. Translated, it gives CASSQLQIAKNIQYF.